Sequencing of this T cell receptor (beta chain) was carried out in a study of blood T cell repertoires in COVID-19. Original methodology: Reference gene primer amplification yielded estimated nucleated cell counts. The data were produced by immunoSEQ multiplex PCR, yet TCRdb's version contains in-frame clones alone and is incomplete. The D gene and trimming were derived from the DNA, and the V and J assignments and clone size from that table. The sample has some 210,000 clones, 84% seen once. This clone was seen once. J gave up 7 bases and V 4 bases, and 10 bases lay outside the gene matches. This CDR3 is built from 16 residues. CDR1 and CDR2 (germline): MNHEY, SVGAGI.

The rearrangement uses TRBV6-5 and TRBJ2-1; 10 bases align to TRBD1. Material for sequencing was peripheral blood. This receptor was obtained from a woman in her fifties or sixties with active or convalescent COVID-19. This CDR3 reads CASSSYPGQGLNEQFF. In DNA, the CDR3 is TGTGCCAGCAGTTCCTATCCGGGACAGGGGCTAAATGAGCAGTTCTTC.